Here is one T cell receptor beta chain with its context. Original processing notes: For nucleated cells, counts were estimated from reference gene primer amplification. The assay was immunoSEQ multiplex PCR, and TCRdb's table has in-frame clones only and misses some. Clone size and the V and J calls come from that table; the DNA yielded D and trimming. The sample lists about 120,000 clones, 85% occurring once. This sample is drawn from a study of blood T cell repertoires in COVID-19. Whole-study context: From the United States, Italy and Spain came samples of acute and convalescent COVID-19. PBMCs, B-cell-depleted T cells, or T cells provided the cDNA or gDNA that made up the material.

Trimming left V 0 bases short and J 3 bases short, with 14 bases between. Per the germline V gene, CDR1 is SGHTA and CDR2 is FQGTGA. The length of the CDR3 is 16 residues. The rearrangement joins TRBV7-3 to TRBJ2-5; TRBD1 might be the D (5 bases). The specimen was peripheral blood. The TCR was taken from a woman at least 80 years old with acute or convalescent COVID-19. The CDR3 is CASSLTRTDSKETQYF. Written as DNA, the CDR3 is TGTGCCAGCAGCTTAACGCGGACCGACAGCAAAGAGACCCAGTACTTC.